This T cell receptor (beta chain) was obtained from a study of cytomegalovirus exposure and HLA in healthy donors (dated by TCRdb to about 2017). Notes on the research overall: In an earlier analysis of some 610 of the donors, roughly 300 Gb of sequence data and roughly 100 million unique TCR beta sequences from roughly 180 million T cells were reported. Every discovery cohort repertoire had been produced on one sequencing platform. The study profiled the T cell repertoires of about 640 subjects by immunosequencing and related them to cytomegalovirus serostatus. The number of donors typed differed by locus, with about 629-640 for A, B, C, DRB1 and DQB1, approximately 500 for DQA1, 600 to 610 for DPA1, and 472 for DPB1. Of the roughly 400 genotyped donors, about 80% fell in the genetic ancestry cluster associated with self-reported Caucasian donors. Across 300 to 500 genotyped donors of the cohort, an average of roughly 200,000 unique TCR beta nucleotide sequences per donor were sequenced, and roughly a sixth of those sequences were non-productive. In a later analysis, previously published TCR beta repertoires from 500 to 750 donors were re-analyzed and high-resolution HLA genotyping was added so that TCR occurrence patterns could be studied. Along with the roughly 610-subject first cohort, a separate validation cohort of roughly 110 different subjects was used. A later genetic analysis took genome-wide SNP genotypes for about 65% of the 666 donors and used that subset as a discovery cohort. HLA typing covered class I and class II loci at four-digit resolution. The later analysis used no new phenotypic data to find candidate immune exposures, relying instead on TCR beta sequences and their occurrence across donors. The study was designed to test whether signatures of past pathogen exposure could be identified by cataloging public T cell receptors. To predict cytomegalovirus infection status, the study combined high-throughput TCR immunosequencing, statistical association of individual TCRs with disease status, and machine learning. Alongside the repertoire data, information on donor age, sex, ethnicity and CMV serostatus was compiled. An early release covering about 600 HLA-typed donors comprised about 300 gigabases of sequencing data and tens of millions of unique TCR sequences. An earlier analysis of 587 of the donors used high-throughput TCR beta sequencing to judge whether each TCR beta V gene segment behaved as functional or pseudogenic. Roughly 5 DR-DQ haplotypes were handled as single units for association and clustering, since linkage in the cohort was strong. Study-wide conclusions, independent of this receptor: The only immune exposure information available for the cohort was CMV serostatus. Because HLA typing was unavailable for some donors at each locus, only the typed subset was used in association tests. Several of the top co-occurrence clusters appeared to be linked to parvovirus B19, influenza, CMV and Epstein-Barr virus, according to a later analysis. A total of roughly 160 TCR beta chains were listed by the study as associated with cytomegalovirus. In both the original and validation cohorts, the classifier was reported to diagnose cytomegalovirus status with high specificity and sensitivity. Roughly uniform sequencing depth across donors was assumed in presence/absence analyses, although this assumption may not hold. In vitro tests confirmed that three of the cytomegalovirus-associated TCR beta chains recognize cytomegalovirus antigens. A later genetic analysis reported fewer N-insertions in productive TCRs among donors in an Asian-associated ancestry cluster than the roughly 650-donor mean. An association between a missense DCLRE1C variant and V-gene and J-gene trimming of TCR beta chains was found in a later genetic analysis and replicated in an independent cohort. The sequencing pipeline was judged likely to have produced a cluster of highly shared sequence variants as a technical artifact. Seventeen rarely observed V segments, including chromosome 9 orphons, were excluded from the earlier analysis of 550 to 700 of the donors because counts were too low. According to a later analysis, TCR association rates differed among HLA loci, with DRB1 alleles showing the most associated TCRs and HLA-C alleles showing the fewest. Strong co-occurrence of HLA alleles, especially DR and DQ, made assigning TCR associations to individual alleles difficult. In a later analysis, most CMV-associated TCR beta chains were found to appear HLA-restricted, with HLA associations seemingly driven largely by CMV exposure. Some IMGT-functional V segments, including TRBV6-2 and TRBV6-3, could not be told apart with the 87-base-pair reads, so those segments were excluded. A further reported finding was that TCR beta sequences accurately predicted the HLA-A and HLA-B alleles for most subjects in the first cohort. A later analysis associated 16,951 TCR beta sequences with specific HLA alleles at a false discovery rate of 0.05. It was suggested by the authors that the approach could potentially be generalized to other disease states and immunological phenotypes. Broadly in line with IMGT annotations, most TCR beta V segments showed up in productive rearrangements about 90% or about 30% of the time in an earlier analysis of roughly 590 of the donors. A later analysis found that HLA-associated TCR beta chains were more clonally expanded and had lower generation probabilities than equally common non-associated chains. Correlated functional status among segregating V segments might be attributable to linkage disequilibrium, but an unknown experimental factor could not be ruled out. While some public TCRs were present in many individuals, most TCR sequences turned up only very rarely across donors. This cohort had only TCR beta chains sequenced, and the lack of alpha or paired-chain data limited which features could be detected.

The cohort comprised more than 550 healthy bone marrow donors. At the time of sampling, all cohort members were nominally healthy, though unrecorded immune exposures were likely present. The donor was CMV seronegative and belonged to the group of around 400 seronegative cohort members. A peripheral blood sample was collected from each donor, and TCR beta sequencing was performed on peripheral blood mononuclear cells. Genomic DNA extraction from the blood cell samples was performed with the Qiagen DNeasy Blood Extraction Kit. Of note for this clone: Its target antigen remains unknown. No much larger clone exists at a distance of one base, and base qualities are not known.

Measured from the cysteine to the phenylalanine, the CDR3 is 15 residues long. The only DNA kept is the CDR3, 45 bases in frame from the first base. Ends trimmed: V by 0 bases, J by 7 bases; bases unmatched to a gene: 6. CDR1 and CDR2, per the germline V gene, are SGDLS and YYNGEE. Library generation was performed with the immunoSEQ multiplex PCR assay. A mixture of 60 forward primers for TCR Vbeta segments and 13 reverse primers for TCR Jbeta segments was used in the multiplex PCR. Amplification of the CDR3 region of rearranged TCR beta genes was performed with a multiplex PCR assay on genomic DNA. The Illumina HiSeq System was used to sequence the amplified TCR beta libraries as 87-base-pair reads. The source study handled its data this way. Across the 670 or so repertoires, a later analysis counted 78 million or so unique TCR beta chains, about 10 million of which were shared by at least two donors. Raw reads were error-corrected and collapsed into unique sequences by a nearest-neighbor algorithm in which closely related sequences were merged to remove PCR and sequencing errors. V, D and J gene segments were assigned by aligning CDR3 sequences to IMGT reference sequences. Each retained sequence needed at least a six-nucleotide match to both a V gene segment and a J gene segment. A rearrangement was called productive if the CDR3 had no stop codons and remained in frame with V and J, and every other rearrangement was called non-productive. CDR3 was defined according to IMGT convention as the region running from the second conserved V-encoded cysteine to the conserved J-encoded phenylalanine. The earlier analysis of about 500 of the donors excluded sequences that lacked an unambiguous match to a single V gene segment. An earlier analysis of a few hundred of the donors classified V segments as functional when productive rearrangements were above 56.7% and as segregating when the standard deviation between donors was above 5%. A statistical classification framework was built for diagnosing cytomegalovirus status from the catalog of TCR beta chain sequences. A later analysis assigned V and J genes by comparing TCR nucleotide sequences with IMGT/GENE-DB human TR gene sequences. A later analysis assigned CDR3 sequences and most-parsimonious VDJ recombination scenarios with the TCRdist pipeline. In a later analysis, every TCR beta chain was defined by the combination of its CDR3 amino acid sequence and its V-gene family, and reads without a unique V-gene family were dropped. As a way to deal with suspected cross-contamination and a sequencing artifact, a later analysis dropped more than 500 nucleotide sequences that were highly shared and had low generation probability. In a later analysis, a clonal expansion index was calculated for each public chain from normalized within-repertoire ranks of inferred template counts. A later analysis computed generation probabilities with a VDJ recombination model fitted to out-of-frame rearrangements, and checked the results against IGoR. A later analysis scored TCR-TCR, TCR-HLA and TCR-CMV co-occurrence with hypergeometric tests, applying a repertoire-size bias correction to TCR pairs. False discovery rates were estimated in a later analysis by permuting HLA or CMV assignments 20 times. In a later analysis, co-occurring TCRs were grouped using DBSCAN, with TCRdist sequence similarity added in when clustering inside HLA-allele-positive subsets. Co-occurrence clustering excluded repertoires with fewer than 30,000 or more than 120,000 public chains, plus five with anomalous nucleotide sharing. This immuneACCESS table, as held by TCRdb, lists in-frame sequences with V and J called but not all clones. Of the missing ones, under half trace to an unresolved V gene in checked studies; the others have no known cause. V and J calls plus clone size are reproduced from that table; the DNA served to infer D and trimming. The sample includes fewer than 250,000 clones, with 76% observed a single time. The ten largest make up about 0.63% of the sample.

The specimen was PBMCs. The clonotype originates from a man aged 18 to 29 in good health and CMV-seronegative. The chain links TRBV9 with TRBJ1-4; 7 central bases correspond to TRBD1. At the DNA level, the sequence is TGTGCCAGCAGCGTAGAACAGGGGCTCCGTGAAAAACTGTTTTTT. This is translated as CASSVEQGLREKLFF.